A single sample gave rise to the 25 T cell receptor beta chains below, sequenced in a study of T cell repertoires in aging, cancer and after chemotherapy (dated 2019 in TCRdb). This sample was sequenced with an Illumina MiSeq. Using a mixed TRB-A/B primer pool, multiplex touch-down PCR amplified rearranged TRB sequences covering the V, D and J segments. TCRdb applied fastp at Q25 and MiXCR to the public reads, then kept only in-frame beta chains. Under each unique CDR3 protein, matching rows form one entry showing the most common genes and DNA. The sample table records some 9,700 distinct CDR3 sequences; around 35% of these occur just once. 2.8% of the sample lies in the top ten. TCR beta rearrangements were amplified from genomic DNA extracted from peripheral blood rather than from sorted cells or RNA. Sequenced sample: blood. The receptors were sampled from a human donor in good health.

CDR3 coding DNA: TGTGCCAGCAGCTTACGGTCGGGGGGGGGCCGCACAGATACGCAGTATTTT. Amino acid sequence: CASSLRSGGGRTDTQYF. The genes are TRBV7-2 and TRBJ2-3; 8 positions match TRBD2. Germline V gene data show CDR1 as SGHTA and CDR2 as FQGNSA. CDR3 length equals 17 residues. V lost 2 bases to trimming and J lost 1 base; unmatched junction nucleotides: 8.

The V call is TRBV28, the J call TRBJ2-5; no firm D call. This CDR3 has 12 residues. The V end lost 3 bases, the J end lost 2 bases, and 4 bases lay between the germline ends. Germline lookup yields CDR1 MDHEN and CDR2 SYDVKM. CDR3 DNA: TGTGCCAGCAGTTTTGGGCAAGAGACCCAGTACTTC. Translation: CASSFGQETQYF.

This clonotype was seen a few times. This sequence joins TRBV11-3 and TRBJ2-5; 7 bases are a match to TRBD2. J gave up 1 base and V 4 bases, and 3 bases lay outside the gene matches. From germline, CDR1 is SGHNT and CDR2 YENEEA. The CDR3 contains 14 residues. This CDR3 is CASSSGTTQETQYF. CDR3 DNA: TGTGCCAGCAGCTCAGGGACTACCCAAGAGACCCAGTACTTC.

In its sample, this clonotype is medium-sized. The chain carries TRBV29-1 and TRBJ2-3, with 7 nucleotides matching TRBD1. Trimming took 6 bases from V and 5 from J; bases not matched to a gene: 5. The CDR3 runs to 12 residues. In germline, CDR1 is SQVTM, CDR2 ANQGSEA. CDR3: CSVVGGGDTQYF. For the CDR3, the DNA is TGCAGCGTGGTAGGGGGCGGAGATACGCAGTATTTT.

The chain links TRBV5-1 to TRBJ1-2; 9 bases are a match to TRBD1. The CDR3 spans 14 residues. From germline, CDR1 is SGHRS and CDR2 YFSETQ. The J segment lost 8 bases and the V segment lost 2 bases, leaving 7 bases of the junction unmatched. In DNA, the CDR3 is TGCGCCAGCAGCTTCGAACAGGGGGCAAGGGGCTACACCTTC. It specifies CASSFEQGARGYTF.

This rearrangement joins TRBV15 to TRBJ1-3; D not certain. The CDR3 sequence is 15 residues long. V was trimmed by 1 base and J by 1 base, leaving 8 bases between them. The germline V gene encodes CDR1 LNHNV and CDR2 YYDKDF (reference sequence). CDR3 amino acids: CATSRGLDSGNTIYF. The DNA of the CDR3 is TGTGCCACCAGCAGAGGCCTAGATTCTGGAAACACCATATATTTT.

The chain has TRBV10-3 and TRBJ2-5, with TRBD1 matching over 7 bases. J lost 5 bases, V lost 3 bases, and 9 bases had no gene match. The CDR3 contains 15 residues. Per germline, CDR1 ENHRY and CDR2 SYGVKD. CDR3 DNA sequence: TGTGCCATCAGTGAAAGGGAAGGGGGCCGGGAGACCCAGTACTTC. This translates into CAISEREGGRETQYF.

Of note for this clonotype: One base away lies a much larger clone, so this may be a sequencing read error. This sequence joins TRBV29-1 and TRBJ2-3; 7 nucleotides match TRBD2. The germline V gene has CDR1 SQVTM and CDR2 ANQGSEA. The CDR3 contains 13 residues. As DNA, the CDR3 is TGCAGCGTCCAGCGGGGCTTCACAGATACGCAGTGTTTT. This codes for CSVQRGFTDTQCF.

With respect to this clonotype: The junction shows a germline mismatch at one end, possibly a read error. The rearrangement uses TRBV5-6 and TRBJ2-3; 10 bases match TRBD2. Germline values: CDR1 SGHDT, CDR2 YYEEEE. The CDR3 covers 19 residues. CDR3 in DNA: TGCGCCAGCAGCCATCCCAACACACCAGCGGGAGGGCGCACAGATACGCAGTATTTT. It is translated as CASSHPNTPAGGRTDTQYF.

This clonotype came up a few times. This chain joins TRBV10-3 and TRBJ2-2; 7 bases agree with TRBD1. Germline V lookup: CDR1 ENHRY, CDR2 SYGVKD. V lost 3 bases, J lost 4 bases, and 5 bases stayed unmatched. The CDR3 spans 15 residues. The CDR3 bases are TGTGCCATCAGTGACACGACAGGGAGCACCGGGGAGCTGTTTTTT. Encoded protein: CAISDTTGSTGELFF.

CDR3 nucleotides: TGTGCCAGCAGCCAACAGCGGGGGGGCTTAAATGAGCAGTTCTTC. Translation gives CASSQQRGGLNEQFF. V gene TRBV6-2 or TRBV6-3 combines with J gene TRBJ2-1, with 10 positions matching TRBD2. The CDR3 has 15 amino acids. V lost 6 bases to trimming and J lost 7 bases; unmatched junction nucleotides: 9. Germline V CDR1 and CDR2: MNHEY, SVGEGT.

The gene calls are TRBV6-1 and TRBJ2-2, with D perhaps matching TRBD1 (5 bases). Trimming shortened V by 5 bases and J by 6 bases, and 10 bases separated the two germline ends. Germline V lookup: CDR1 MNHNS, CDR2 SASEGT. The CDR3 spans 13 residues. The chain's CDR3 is CASSTQGAGELFF. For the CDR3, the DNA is TGTGCCAGCAGTACGCAGGGTGCCGGGGAGCTGTTTTTT.

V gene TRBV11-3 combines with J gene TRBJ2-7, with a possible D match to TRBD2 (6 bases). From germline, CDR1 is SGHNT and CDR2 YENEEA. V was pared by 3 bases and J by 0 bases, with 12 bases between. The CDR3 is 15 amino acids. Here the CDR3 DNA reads TGTGCCAGCAGCTTGGTAGGGAGGAGCTCCTACGAGCAGTACTTC. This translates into CASSLVGRSSYEQYF.

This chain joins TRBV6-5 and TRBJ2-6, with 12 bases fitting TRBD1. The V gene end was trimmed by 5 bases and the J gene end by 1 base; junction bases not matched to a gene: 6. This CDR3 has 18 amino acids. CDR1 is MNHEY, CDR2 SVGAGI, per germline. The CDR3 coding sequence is TGTGCCAGCAGTGACGGGACAGGGGGCACGTCTGGGGCCAACGTCCTGACTTTC. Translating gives CASSDGTGGTSGANVLTF.

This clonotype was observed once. For the CDR3, the DNA is TGTGCCAGCAGTTACGGTCGGGCAGGCTCCTACGAGCAGTACTTC. The encoded protein is CASSYGRAGSYEQYF. The chain links TRBV6-2 or TRBV6-3 to TRBJ2-7; D remains ambiguous. CDR1 MNHEY and CDR2 SVGEGT come from the germline V gene. CDR3 length: 15 residues. The ends were cut back, 2 bases at V and 0 bases at J, with 11 bases in the middle.

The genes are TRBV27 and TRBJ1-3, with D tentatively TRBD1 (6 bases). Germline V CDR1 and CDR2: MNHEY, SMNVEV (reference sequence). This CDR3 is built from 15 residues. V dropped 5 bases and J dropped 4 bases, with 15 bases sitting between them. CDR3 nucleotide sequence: TGTGCCAGCAGTGGCGGCTGGGGGCCGGGAAACACCATATATTTT. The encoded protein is CASSGGWGPGNTIYF.

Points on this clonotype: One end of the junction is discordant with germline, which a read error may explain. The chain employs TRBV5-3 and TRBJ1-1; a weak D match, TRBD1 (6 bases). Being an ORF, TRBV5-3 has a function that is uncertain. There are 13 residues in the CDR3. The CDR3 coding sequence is TGCGCCAGCAGGGGACCTGGGGACACTGAAGCTTTCTTT. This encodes CASRGPGDTEAFF.

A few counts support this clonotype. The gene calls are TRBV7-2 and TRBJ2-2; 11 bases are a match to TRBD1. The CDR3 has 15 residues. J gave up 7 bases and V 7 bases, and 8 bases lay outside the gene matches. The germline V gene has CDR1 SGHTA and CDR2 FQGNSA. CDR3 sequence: CASIPQGTGGGELFF. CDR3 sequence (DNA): TGTGCCAGCATACCCCAAGGGACAGGGGGCGGGGAGCTGTTTTTT.

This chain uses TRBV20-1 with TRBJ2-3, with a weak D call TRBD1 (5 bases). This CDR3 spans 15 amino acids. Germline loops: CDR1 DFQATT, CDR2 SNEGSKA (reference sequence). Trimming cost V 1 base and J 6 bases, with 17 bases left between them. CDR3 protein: CSARAWGLGADTQYF. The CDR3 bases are TGCAGTGCTAGAGCCTGGGGTTTAGGGGCGGATACGCAGTATTTT.

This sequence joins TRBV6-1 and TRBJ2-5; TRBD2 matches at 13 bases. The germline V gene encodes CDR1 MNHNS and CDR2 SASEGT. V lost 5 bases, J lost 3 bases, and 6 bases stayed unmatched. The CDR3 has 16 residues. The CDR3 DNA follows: TGTGCCAGCAGTTATTGGACTAGCGGGGGCAAAGAGACCCAGTACTTC. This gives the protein CASSYWTSGGKETQYF.

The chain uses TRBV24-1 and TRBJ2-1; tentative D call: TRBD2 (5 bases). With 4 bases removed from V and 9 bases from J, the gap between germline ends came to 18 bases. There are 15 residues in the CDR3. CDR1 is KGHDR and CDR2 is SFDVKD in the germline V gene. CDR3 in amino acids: CATSDYNALGPEQFF. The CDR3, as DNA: TGTGCCACCAGTGACTATAATGCACTAGGCCCTGAGCAGTTCTTC.

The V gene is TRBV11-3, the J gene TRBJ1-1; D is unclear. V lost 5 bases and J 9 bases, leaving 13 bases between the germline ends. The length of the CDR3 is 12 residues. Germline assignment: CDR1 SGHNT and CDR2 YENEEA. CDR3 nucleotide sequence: TGTGCCAGCAGCGACGGGCCAGACAAAGCTTTCTTT. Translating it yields CASSDGPDKAFF.

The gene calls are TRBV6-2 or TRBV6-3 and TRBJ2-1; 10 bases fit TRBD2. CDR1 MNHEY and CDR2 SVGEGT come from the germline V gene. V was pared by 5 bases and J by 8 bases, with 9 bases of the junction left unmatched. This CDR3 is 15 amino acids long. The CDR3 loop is CASSIYPSGGDEQFF. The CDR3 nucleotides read TGTGCCAGCAGTATATATCCTAGCGGGGGCGATGAGCAGTTCTTC.

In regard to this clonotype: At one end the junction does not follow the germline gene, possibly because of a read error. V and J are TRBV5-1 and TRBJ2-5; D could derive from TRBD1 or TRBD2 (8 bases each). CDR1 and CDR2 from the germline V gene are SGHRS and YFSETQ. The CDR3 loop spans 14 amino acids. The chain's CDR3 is CASSTGGLGETQYF. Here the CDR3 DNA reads TGTGCCAGCAGCACAGGGGGACTAGGGGAGACCCAGTACTTC.

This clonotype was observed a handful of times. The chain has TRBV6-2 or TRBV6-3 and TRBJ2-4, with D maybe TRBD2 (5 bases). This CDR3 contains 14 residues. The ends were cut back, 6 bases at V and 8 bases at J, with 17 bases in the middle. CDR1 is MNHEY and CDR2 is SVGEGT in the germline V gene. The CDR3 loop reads CASSRLGETHIQYF. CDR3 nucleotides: TGTGCCAGCAGCCGCCTCGGGGAAACCCACATTCAGTACTTC.